These T cell receptor beta chains were read from a single sample in a study of somatic mutations in cytotoxic T cells in rheumatoid arthritis. The method was immunoSEQ multiplex PCR; TCRdb's version includes in-frame clones alone and lacks a portion of them. The data contain some 6,500 clones, approximately 55% of them singletons. The sequenced material came from CD8+ T cells sorted from blood. These receptor sequences come from a woman in her thirties or forties in good health. Both conserved end residues are trimmed from each CDR3. The order of the fields is V gene, CDR3 length, clone size, CDR3 protein. Clone size, where shown, is once, few, many, or a class for clones that have expanded.

TRBV30,10,-,AWSVPLNEQF
TRBV4-1,13,-,ASSPHRGENQPQH
TRBV4-1,14,-,ASSQGLTGANSPLH
TRBV6-6,8,-,ASSSLQAF
TRBV27,11,-,ASSLGVGTEAF
TRBV5-6,14,-,ASSLAGQGATYEQY
TRBV10-2,13,few,ASKEGTSGLNEQF
TRBV10-3,11,-,AISVGRSYEQY
TRBV4-1,14,-,ASSQEPGQSTYEQY
TRBV5-1,17,once,ASSLTPTQGRGPFYGYT
TRBV11-1,9,-,ASSFSYEQY
TRBV6-5,14,-,ASSYRGLGAAYEQY
TRBV29-1,11,few,SVPDRGYTEAF
TRBV7-9,13,few,ASSFSLGGSWEQF
TRBV4-1,15,-,ASSQSTGVLAKNIQY
TRBV6-5,11,-,ASSYSGVTEAF
TRBV5-1,12,-,ASSLGGPRDTQY
TRBV7-9,15,-,ASTGTSALQVYYEQF
TRBV11-2,12,-,ASSRSGSNNEQF
TRBV4-1,16,-,ASSQESRGRANTGELF
TRBV6-5,12,once,ASSFGTGNNEQF
TRBV6-5,12,few,ASSLGQGGYEQY
TRBV30,11,-,ASTRDGPYEQY
TRBV15,11,-,ATSSGEPHGYT
TRBV7-7,13,few,ASSDGLGDYNEQF
TRBV7-9,12,-,ASSPPYRVNEQF
TRBV10-2,10,medium-sized,ATLDLSSEQF
TRBV4-1,15,-,ASSQDGGQSSNEKLF
TRBV6-5,13,-,ASSLREGRYTEAF
TRBV6-5,13,medium-sized,ASSYRGGGRTEAF
TRBV11-2,12,-,ASSPEGQGYGYT
TRBV11-3,12,-,ASSLFGASYEQY
TRBV2,14,once,ASSEDFWQGAYEQY
TRBV9,12,few,ASSVAVGSEKLF
TRBV27,14,-,ASSPKAGGRKETQY
TRBV7-8,13,once,ASSLGQGGNTEAF
TRBV2,10,few,ASQGNNYGYT
TRBV7-8,15,-,ASSNSGGEPSGNTIY
TRBV6-5,7,-,ASGYEQY
TRBV4-1,11,-,ASSQVGSWSCT
TRBV11-3,17,-,ASSLDERWETGVNNEQF
TRBV6-6,11,-,ASRLQGNQPQH
TRBV4-2,14,-,ASSQEAAGGTDTQY